The 24 T cell receptor beta chains presented below share a single source sample, sequenced in a study of a mutant IDH1 vaccine in newly diagnosed glioma. Time point given: week 47, end of study. The vaccine gave 300 ug of a 20-mer mutant IDH1 peptide subcutaneously per dose. Assay used: immunoSEQ multiplex PCR; TCRdb lists only in-frame clones, some missing. The sample has about 35,000 clones, around nine tenths seen once. No antigens are known for them. Sequenced here: PBMCs, sampled from a glioma patient whose treatment included an IDH1 peptide vaccine. These receptors all come from a woman aged 25 to 39 with glioma.

The chain employs TRBV4-1 and TRBJ2-5; D call uncertain. V shed 0 bases and J shed 7 bases, with 6 bases lying between them. The CDR3 sequence is 12 residues long. Germline V gene lookup returns CDR1 MGHRA and CDR2 YSYEKL. The CDR3, as DNA: TGCGCCAGCAGCCAAGAGGGTCCGACCCAGTACTTC. Its protein product is CASSQEGPTQYF.

The V gene is TRBV30, the J gene TRBJ1-5; weak D call: TRBD1 (6 bases). The CDR3 contains 13 residues. The germline V gene encodes CDR1 GTSNPN and CDR2 SVGIG (reference sequence). The V and J ends lost 3 bases and 7 bases respectively, with 13 bases between them. CDR3 protein: CAWSGGRRQPQHF. CDR3 nucleotides: TGTGCCTGGAGCGGGGGGCGCCGCCAGCCCCAGCATTTT.

The chain employs TRBV13 and TRBJ1-2; D perhaps matches TRBD1 (5 bases). Germline values: CDR1 PRHDT, CDR2 FYEKMQ (reference sequence). The ends were cut back, 2 bases at V and 8 bases at J, with 12 bases in the middle. This CDR3 has 13 amino acids. CDR3 coding DNA: TGTGCCAGCAGCTTAATGCCGGGGGGGGGCTACACCTTC. Translation: CASSLMPGGGYTF.

The rearrangement uses TRBV10-3 and TRBJ1-2; tentative D call: TRBD1 (5 bases). V lost 6 bases to trimming and J lost 4 bases, with 15 bases between them. CDR1 and CDR2 (germline): ENHRY, SYGVKD. CDR3 length: 14 amino acids. The CDR3 bases are TGTGCCATCAGCGCCCTGGAAGGGGTCTATGGCTACACCTTC. Protein product: CAISALEGVYGYTF.

The chain is built from TRBV5-6 and TRBJ1-3; no clear D. V lost 4 bases and J 0 bases, leaving 8 bases between the germline ends. From germline, CDR1 is SGHDT and CDR2 YYEEEE. This CDR3 contains 14 residues. CDR3 protein: CASSLSLSGNTIYF. CDR3 nucleotide sequence: TGTGCCAGCAGCCTCTCCCTCTCTGGAAACACCATATATTTT.

J is TRBJ2-7 and V is TRBV5-1; 10 positions match TRBD1. CDR1 SGHRS and CDR2 YFSETQ come from the germline V gene. The CDR3 loop spans 16 amino acids. Germline trimming cut 0 bases from V and 5 bases from J; bases unmatched to any gene: 8. The CDR3 sequence: CASSLGDRGNRDEQYF. CDR3 in DNA: TGCGCCAGCAGCTTGGGGGACAGGGGCAATCGGGACGAGCAGTACTTC.

The chain joins TRBV9 to TRBJ1-1, with D unresolved. This CDR3 spans 9 amino acids. Germline V gene sequence: CDR1 SGDLS, CDR2 YYNGEE. V was trimmed by 5 bases and J by 10 bases, leaving 6 bases between them. This CDR3 is CASRGTAFF. CDR3 DNA sequence: TGTGCCAGCAGGGGCACAGCTTTCTTT.

The chain recombines TRBV30 with TRBJ1-5; 9 bases fit TRBD1. Trimming cost V 8 bases and J 5 bases; bases outside gene matches: 4. The V gene's germline CDR1 is GTSNPN and CDR2 SVGIG (reference sequence). The CDR3 extends over 12 amino acids. The CDR3 nucleotides are TGTGCCGGGGGACAGGGCGATCAGCCCCAGCATTTT. The encoded protein is CAGGQGDQPQHF. Drawing the rest from reference TRBV30 and TRBJ1-5, the complete variable domain is SQTIHQWPATLVQPVGSPLSLECTVEGTSNPNLYWYRQAAGRGLQLLFYSVGIGQISSEVPQNLSASRPQDRQFILSSKKLLLSDSGFYLCAGGQGDQPQHFGDGTRLSIL.

The rearrangement uses TRBV5-1 and TRBJ1-2; D ambiguous. Germline V gene lookup returns CDR1 SGHRS and CDR2 YFSETQ. V lost 0 bases and J 0 bases, leaving 9 bases between the germline ends. This CDR3 region has 15 residues. The CDR3 DNA reads TGCGCCAGCAGCTTGGAAGGGAAAGCTAACTATGGCTACACCTTC. Residues: CASSLEGKANYGYTF. Complete variable domain (other parts from reference TRBV5-1 and TRBJ1-2): KAGVTQTPRYLIKTRGQQVTLSCSPISGHRSVSWYQQTPGQGLQFLFEYFSETQRNKGNFPGRFSGRQFSNSRSEMNVSTLELGDSALYLCASSLEGKANYGYTFGSGTRLTVV.

The J gene is TRBJ2-3, the V gene TRBV5-1, with 8 nucleotides matching TRBD2. Germline V gene sequence: CDR1 SGHRS, CDR2 YFSETQ. The CDR3 consists of 16 residues. Trimming removed 0 bases from V and 2 bases from J; junction bases left unmatched: 5. The CDR3 nucleotides read TGCGCCAGCAGCTTGGCCGCTGGACTAGCCACAGATACGCAGTATTTT. Its protein is CASSLAAGLATDTQYF.

The chain employs TRBV10-2 and TRBJ1-5, with a tentative D call TRBD1 (5 bases). V was pared by 0 bases and J by 7 bases, with 13 bases between. CDR1 WSHSY and CDR2 SAAADI come from the germline V gene. The CDR3 spans 15 residues. The CDR3 DNA follows: TGCGCCAGCAGTGAGTCTGCGACAGCCCCCCAGCCCCAGCATTTT. It is translated as CASSESATAPQPQHF.

J is TRBJ1-1 and V is TRBV5-1, with 7 bases identical to TRBD1. V gave up 5 bases and J gave up 3 bases; unmatched junction bases: 7. Germline V gives CDR1 SGHRS, CDR2 YFSETQ. CDR3 size: 14 residues. The CDR3 here is CASRVTGSDTEAFF. Written as DNA, the CDR3 is TGCGCCAGCAGGGTGACAGGGTCGGACACTGAAGCTTTCTTT.

The V and J genes are TRBV7-2 and TRBJ1-2; D is perhaps TRBD1 (6 bases). Germline V gene data show CDR1 as SGHTA and CDR2 as FQGNSA. Trimming stripped 0 bases from V and 0 bases from J, with 11 bases between. The CDR3 length is 16 residues. In DNA form, the CDR3 reads TGTGCCAGCAGCTTAGCCGCAGGGGAAGCTAACTATGGCTACACCTTC. Translation: CASSLAAGEANYGYTF.

The CDR3 here is CASSPQGRSVLGLDTQYF. In DNA, the CDR3 is TGTGCCAGCAGCCCACAGGGAAGGTCTGTTTTAGGACTAGATACGCAGTATTTT. The chain joins TRBV4-2 to TRBJ2-3; TRBD1 might be the D (6 bases). Germline CDR1 and CDR2: LGHNA and YNFKEQ. This CDR3 has 18 residues. V dropped 4 bases and J dropped 5 bases, with 25 bases sitting between them.

This chain connects TRBV30 to TRBJ1-4; D is perhaps TRBD1 (5 bases). The CDR3 runs to 16 residues. Germline V gives CDR1 GTSNPN, CDR2 SVGIG (reference sequence). The V end lost 0 bases, the J end lost 5 bases, and 16 bases lay between the germline ends. DNA for the CDR3: TGTGCCTGGAGTGTACTGGGGGGGACGGTGAATGAAAAACTGTTTTTT. This encodes CAWSVLGGTVNEKLFF.

The chain is built from TRBV6-4 and TRBJ1-4; D unclear. CDR1 is MRHNA, CDR2 SNTAGT, per germline. Trimming took off 6 bases at V and 5 bases at J, with 10 bases between the two ends. There are 13 residues in the CDR3. CDR3 amino acids: CASSQERNEKLFF. The CDR3 DNA sequence: TGTGCCAGCAGCCAAGAGAGAAATGAAAAACTGTTTTTT.

The genes are TRBV5-1 and TRBJ2-7; possibly TRBD1 for D (6 bases). Trimming removed 0 bases from V and 6 bases from J, with 13 bases in between. Germline values: CDR1 SGHRS, CDR2 YFSETQ. This CDR3 spans 14 amino acids. CDR3 in amino acids: CASSLDREMGEQYF. The CDR3 region has the DNA TGCGCCAGCAGCTTGGACAGGGAGATGGGCGAGCAGTACTTC.

The J gene is TRBJ1-1, the V gene TRBV7-9; no definite D call. The length of the CDR3 is 13 residues. Germline V gives CDR1 SEHNR, CDR2 FQNEAQ (reference sequence). V dropped 3 bases and J dropped 4 bases, with 9 bases sitting between them. This CDR3 is CASSFPAPTEAFF. The CDR3 bases are TGTGCCAGCAGCTTTCCGGCCCCCACTGAAGCTTTCTTT.

V is TRBV9 and J is TRBJ1-1; 7 bases align to TRBD1. V dropped 3 bases and J dropped 0; count of bases not matched to a gene: 8. There are 16 residues in the CDR3. Germline loops: CDR1 SGDLS, CDR2 YYNGEE. CDR3 amino acids: CASSASTGVMNTEAFF. The CDR3, as DNA: TGTGCCAGCAGCGCGTCCACAGGGGTCATGAACACTGAAGCTTTCTTT.

The chain couples TRBV11-2 to TRBJ2-1; D is ambiguous. Deletions cut 5 bases from V and 3 bases from J, with 17 bases between. The CDR3 has 16 amino acids. In germline, CDR1 is SGHAT, CDR2 FQNNGV. The CDR3 protein is CASSKWADSIYNEQFF. The CDR3 DNA is TGTGCCAGCAGCAAGTGGGCAGATTCTATCTACAATGAGCAGTTCTTC.

J is TRBJ2-2 and V is TRBV2; the D gene is possibly TRBD1 (5 bases). V shed 1 base and J shed 1 base, with 7 bases lying between them. The germline V gene encodes CDR1 SNHLY and CDR2 FYNNEI. CDR3 length equals 15 residues. The CDR3 sequence is CASSEEGLNTGELFF. As DNA, the CDR3 is TGTGCCAGCAGTGAAGAGGGGCTGAACACCGGGGAGCTGTTTTTT. Looking up the rest from reference TRBV2 and TRBJ2-2 gives the full variable domain: EPEVTQTPSHQVTQMGQEVILRCVPISNHLYFYWYRQILGQKVEFLVSFYNNEISEKSEIFDDQFSVERPDGSNFTLKIRSTKLEDSAMYFCASSEEGLNTGELFFGEGSRLTVL.

The CDR3 loop is CASSYRVDGNQPQHF. CDR3 bases: TGTGCCAGCAGTTACCGGGTGGACGGCAATCAGCCCCAGCATTTT. V usage is TRBV6-6 and J usage is TRBJ1-5, with D uncertain. The V end was cut by 2 bases, the J end by 2 bases, with 10 bases between. The CDR3 is 15 residues long. Germline CDR1 MNHNY, CDR2 SVGAGI (reference sequence).

The V call is TRBV2, the J call TRBJ1-2; tentatively, D is TRBD1 (5 bases). The CDR3 length is 13 residues. V was shortened by 4 bases and J by 2 bases, with 8 bases between the two germline ends. The germline V gene encodes CDR1 SNHLY and CDR2 FYNNEI. The DNA for the CDR3 is TGTGCCAGCAGTGGGGGGGAGAACTATGGCTACACCTTC. It specifies CASSGGENYGYTF.

The chain carries TRBV4-1 and TRBJ1-1, with D hard to call. Germline assignment: CDR1 MGHRA and CDR2 YSYEKL. The CDR3 spans 14 residues. V was clipped by 5 bases and J by 1 base, with 11 bases between them. CDR3 region: CASSGGRWNTEAFF. CDR3 nucleotides: TGCGCCAGCAGCGGAGGACGGTGGAACACTGAAGCTTTCTTT.